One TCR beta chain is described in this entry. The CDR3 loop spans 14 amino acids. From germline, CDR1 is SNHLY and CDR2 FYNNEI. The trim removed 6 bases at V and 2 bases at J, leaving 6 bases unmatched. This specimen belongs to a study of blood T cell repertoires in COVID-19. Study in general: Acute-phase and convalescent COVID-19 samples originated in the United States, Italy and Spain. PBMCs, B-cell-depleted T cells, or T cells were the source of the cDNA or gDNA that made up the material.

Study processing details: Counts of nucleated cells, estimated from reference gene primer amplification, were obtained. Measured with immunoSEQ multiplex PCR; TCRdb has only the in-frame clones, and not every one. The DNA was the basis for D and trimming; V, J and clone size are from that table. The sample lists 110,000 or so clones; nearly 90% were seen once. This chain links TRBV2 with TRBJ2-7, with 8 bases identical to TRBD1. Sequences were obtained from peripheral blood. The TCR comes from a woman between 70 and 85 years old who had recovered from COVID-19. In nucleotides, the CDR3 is TGTGCCAGCAGGTTGCGACAGGGGCCCTACGAGCAGTACTTC. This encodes CASRLRQGPYEQYF.